This T cell receptor (beta chain) was recovered during a study of shared clonotypes between healthy human individuals. Study-wide background: Three plates each covered CD4 naive and memory; CD8 naive two, CD8 memory one.

This CDR3 region has 13 residues. CDR1 is MDHEN, CDR2 SYDVKM, per germline. V shed 9 bases and J shed 2 bases, with 12 bases lying between them. The authors ran the assay at deep level. The repertoire was sequenced with immunoSEQ multiplex PCR; TCRdb's copy has only in-frame clones and lacks some. Among roughly 1,100,000 clones listed, around 75% were seen once. Study-level findings and limits: Donor clonotype sharing was expected to depend on sequencing depth. The study found roughly 5% of naive CD4 clonotypes shared across a handful of donors.

This clone was seen once. Its antigen is not identified. This clonotype originated in a man aged 18 to 30 in good health. V gene TRBV28 combines with J gene TRBJ2-3; no clear D gene. The specimen was memory CD4+ T cells sorted from blood. This sample's subset: CD45RA-negative fraction. CDR3 protein: CASSPSNTDTQYF. The CDR3 nucleotides read TGTGCCAGTTCGCCGTCCAACACAGATACGCAGTATTTT.